Below, one T cell receptor beta chain is given with its context. The sample is drawn from a study of OX40 agonist ivuxolimab in advanced cancers. Study summary: A partial response was reached by three patients: one with hepatocellular carcinoma and two with cutaneous melanoma.

The V end lost 4 bases, the J end lost 2 bases, and 13 bases lay between the germline ends. CDR3 size: 14 residues. Looked up from germline, CDR1 is SQVTM and CDR2 is ANQGSEA. Samples were taken at baseline and on day 1 of cycles 4 and 7. Some clones are missing from TCRdb's copy, which holds only in-frame ones; the method was immunoSEQ multiplex PCR. The sample lists nearly 80,000 clones, about 91% occurring once. This TCR derives from an adult with an advanced solid tumor such as melanoma, head and neck, liver or kidney cancer. The sample consisted of CD4+ or CD8+ T cells sorted from blood, taken in a trial of the OX40 agonist ivuxolimab. This chain links TRBV29-1 with TRBJ2-3; D possibly corresponds to TRBD2 (5 bases). The CDR3 nucleotides read TGCAGCGTTGCCCGGGAACCACCCACAGATACGCAGTATTTT. It translates to CSVAREPPTDTQYF.